This T cell receptor (beta chain) was profiled in a study of spatial heterogeneity in lung cancer. At the level of the study: Counts of TCR transcripts in tumor regions correlated strongly with a T cell module score (derived from matched bulk RNA-seq). Study outcomes and limitations: The number of expanded tumor alpha and beta chains correlated with mutation number.

This clonotype was detected many times. Its antigen is unidentified. Time point defined: sample taken at primary tumor resection. TCRs were sequenced from unsorted whole RNA of tumor, nontumor lung or PBMC. A distinct unique molecular identifier was carried by each TCR cDNA molecule. TCRdb re-called the 5' RACE reads with MiXCR, one entry per CDR3 protein. Of more than 10,000 distinct CDR3 sequences listed, around 6% are singletons. The CDR3 loop spans 16 amino acids. Trimming removed 5 bases from V and 7 bases from J, with 22 bases in between. The germline gives CDR1 MDHEN, CDR2 SYDVKM. The sequences come from lung tumor tissue, collected at surgery. V usage is TRBV28 and J usage is TRBJ2-3; the D gene is possibly TRBD2 (6 bases). The sequence was obtained from a female donor with early-stage non-small cell lung cancer. As DNA, the CDR3 is TGTGCCAGCAGTAAGTTTCGTCGGGGGTCCTCCAATACGCAGTATTTT. Translation gives CASSKFRRGSSNTQYF.